This TCR beta chain is from a study of CD8+ T cells in alopecia areata. About the study: Tofacitinib exposure lasted 6 to 18 months, followed by 6 months off drug. The study's findings and limits: Expanded CD8+ clones among the top 100, as well as scalp clonality, were significantly decreased by tofacitinib. Clonality exceeded that of normal scalp in lesional scalp, most notably in alopecia totalis/universalis.

Treatment noted: oral pan-JAK inhibitor, 5-10 mg twice daily. About this clone: Its target is not known.

The V segment lost 8 bases and the J segment 3 bases; nucleotides outside the gene matches: 3. CDR1 and CDR2 (germline): MGHDK, SYGVNS. CDR3 length: 15 amino acids. Following RNA extraction, reverse transcription yielded cDNA that acted as the sequencing template. Assay: immunoSEQ multiplex PCR; the TCRdb copy retains only in-frame clones and omits some. The data hold a few hundred thousand clones, with approximately 47% observed a single time. This chain connects TRBV25-1 to TRBJ2-2, with 13 bases matching TRBD2. Here the sequenced sample was CD4+ T cells sorted from blood, taken at roughly week 36, from a patient treated with tofacitinib. This TCR was sampled from a human donor with alopecia areata. The CDR3 DNA reads as TGTGCCAGCGGGACTAGCGGGATGGACACCGGGGAGCTGTTTTTT. It specifies CASGTSGMDTGELFF.